This TCR beta chain was sequenced for a study of CD8 T cells in ankylosing spondylitis. General study results and limits: Within ankylosing spondylitis blood, a TCR beta motif made up of several highly homologous variants appeared to be characteristic. Matched ankylosing spondylitis synovial fluid reportedly contained a significantly enriched population of disease-linked clones.

For TCR beta, libraries came from quantitative 5'-RACE with molecular barcodes. TCRdb recomputed calls from the 5' RACE reads with MiXCR, one row per CDR3 protein. The table has 230,000 or so distinct CDR3 sequences, more than 20% seen once. The table lists this clonotype with many counts. Its cognate antigen is unknown. Germline and junction disagree at one end, which may indicate a read error. The V gene's germline CDR1 is SGHRS and CDR2 YFSETQ. The length of the CDR3 is 14 residues. The rearrangement uses TRBV5-1 and TRBJ2-1; D is possibly TRBD1 (5 bases). What was sequenced was blood, either unsorted or a sorted T cell fraction (not recorded which). This receptor was identified in a male donor with ankylosing spondylitis or in good health (not recorded which). The CDR3 bases are TGTGCCAGCAGTTTAGGGCAGGGCTACAATGAGCAGTTCTTC. Translated, it gives CASSLGQGYNEQFF. The variable domain in full, completed from reference TRBV5-1 and TRBJ2-1, reads KAGVTQTPRYLIKTRGQQVTLSCSPISGHRSVSWYQQTPGQGLQFLFEYFSETQRNKGNFPGRFSGRQFSNSRSEMNVSTLELGDSALYLCASSLGQGYNEQFFGPGTRLTVL.